Listed below are T cell receptor beta chains from one sample, sequenced in a study of vaccination and CD4 T cells after COVID-19. TCRdb passed the PCR reads through MiXCR, listing each CDR3 protein once. The data contain roughly 8,400 distinct CDR3 sequences, roughly 57% of them singletons. These receptors have no known antigen. The specimen was cultured CD4+ T cells from blood, collected after SARS-CoV-2 vaccination. The receptors originated from a human donor with COVID-19. Each CDR3 is given with its conserved first and last residue. The D gene is left open where the match is weak. Only some rows state a clone size, as once, few, many or a class for expanded clones.

TRBV7-2,TRBJ2-6,few,-,CASSFPGGANVLTF,TGTGCCAGCAGCTTTCCGGGGGGGGCCAACGTCCTGACTTTC
TRBV11-3,TRBJ2-4,once,-,CASSLAPQDLAKNIQYF,TGTGCCAGCAGCTTAGCCCCACAGGACCTAGCCAAAAACATTCAGTACTTC
TRBV23-1,TRBJ2-7,-,-,CASGPPDSTYEQYF,TGCGCCAGCGGACCGCCGGACAGCACCTACGAGCAGTACTTC
TRBV5-3,TRBJ2-5,-,-,CARSLRQATVPGYQETQYF,TGTGCCAGAAGCTTGAGGCAGGCCACCGTACCGGGATACCAAGAGACCCAGTACTTC
TRBV6-2/TRBV6-3,TRBJ1-2,-,TRBD1,CASRGQGQGYTF,TGTGCCAGCAGGGGACAGGGCCAAGGCTACACCTTC
TRBV20-1,TRBJ1-3,once,TRBD1,CSAPRGGTVGNTIYF,TGCAGCGCCCCGCGGGGGGGGACAGTGGGAAACACCATATATTTT
TRBV7-2,TRBJ2-7,-,-,CASSPNWAYEQYF,TGTGCCAGCAGCCCGAATTGGGCCTACGAGCAGTACTTC
TRBV11-1,TRBJ1-2,few,-,CATQTGYGYTF,TGTGCCACCCAGACGGGTTATGGCTACACCTTC
TRBV7-9,TRBJ1-1,-,TRBD1,CASSKPGQGVTEAFF,TGTGCCAGCAGCAAACCCGGACAGGGTGTAACTGAAGCTTTCTTT
TRBV19,TRBJ1-1,-,-,CASCPRGIMNTEAFF,TGTGCCAGTTGCCCCCGGGGAATCATGAACACTGAAGCTTTCTTT
TRBV2,TRBJ1-1,-,TRBD1,CARPHRGQYLTEAFF,TGTGCCAGGCCCCACAGGGGGCAGTACCTCACTGAAGCTTTCTTT
TRBV15,TRBJ2-5,large,-,CATSSGLRGAQETQYF,TGTGCCACCAGCAGCGGATTGAGAGGAGCCCAAGAGACCCAGTACTTC
TRBV6-1,TRBJ1-5,-,TRBD1,CASRGQGYQPQHF,TGTGCCAGCAGAGGACAGGGGTATCAGCCCCAGCATTTT
TRBV20-1,TRBJ1-5,few,-,CSARVPGTPNQPQHF,TGCAGTGCTAGGGTTCCCGGGACACCCAATCAGCCCCAGCATTTT
TRBV6-1,TRBJ1-2,few,TRBD1,CASSTAGQGYYTF,TGTGCCAGCAGTACGGCGGGACAGGGGTACTACACCTTC
TRBV6-1,TRBJ1-2,few,-,CASRRIQDSKAGYTF,TGTGCCAGCCGTCGCATACAGGACTCTAAAGCCGGCTACACCTTC
TRBV2,TRBJ1-2,once,TRBD1,CASREGTGSASGYTF,TGTGCCAGCAGAGAAGGGACAGGGTCTGCTTCTGGCTACACCTTC
TRBV25-1,TRBJ1-2,-,-,CASSDRRLHGYTF,TGTGCCAGCAGTGACCGGAGACTGCATGGCTACACCTTC
TRBV14,TRBJ1-6,-,TRBD1,CASSQDPDRVSPLHF,TGTGCCAGCAGCCAAGACCCCGACAGGGTTTCACCCCTCCACTTT
TRBV27,TRBJ2-1,-,TRBD2,CASSLPGGGNEQFF,TGTGCCAGCAGTTTGCCGGGGGGGGGCAATGAGCAGTTCTTC
TRBV15,TRBJ1-1,once,-,CATSRDRSGEAFF,TGTGCCACCAGCAGAGATAGGTCAGGGGAAGCTTTCTTT
TRBV29-1,TRBJ1-1,-,-,CSYRTEGGTEAFF,TGCAGCTACCGGACAGAGGGGGGGACTGAAGCTTTCTTT
TRBV6-2/TRBV6-3,TRBJ2-2,-,-,CASSFRPRTVNTGELFF,TGTGCCAGCAGTTTTCGGCCCCGGACCGTCAACACCGGGGAGCTGTTTTTT
TRBV6-1,TRBJ1-6,-,-,CASRIQVAGNSPLHF,TGTGCCAGCAGGATTCAGGTAGCGGGTAATTCACCCCTCCACTTT
TRBV7-9,TRBJ1-6,-,-,CASSPDAGLNSPLHF,TGTGCCAGCAGCCCCGACGCGGGTTTGAATTCACCCCTCCACTTT
TRBV10-3,TRBJ1-2,-,TRBD1,CAISDSGQGYGYTF,TGTGCCATCAGTGACTCGGGACAGGGCTATGGCTACACCTTC
TRBV6-1,TRBJ1-5,few,TRBD1,CASSEALGQGRGQPQHF,TGTGCCAGCAGTGAAGCGCTGGGACAGGGCCGGGGTCAGCCCCAGCATTTT
TRBV7-2,TRBJ2-1,few,-,CASSLAGGPYNEQFF,TGTGCCAGCAGCTTAGCGGGGGGGCCCTACAATGAGCAGTTCTTC
TRBV6-1,TRBJ1-2,-,-,CASRQDIYGYTF,TGTGCCAGCAGACAGGACATCTATGGCTACACCTTC
TRBV20-1,TRBJ2-3,-,-,CSARDPTGYTDTQYF,TGCAGTGCTAGAGATCCTACGGGTTACACAGATACGCAGTATTTT
TRBV5-1,TRBJ2-7,-,-,CASSLGAGSGEQYF,TGCGCCAGCAGCTTGGGGGCAGGGTCTGGCGAGCAGTACTTC
TRBV21-1,TRBJ1-2,-,-,CASSNHPSPF,TGTGCCAGCAGCAATCATCCCAGTCCATTC
TRBV20-1,TRBJ2-7,-,-,CSAVSGTSAYEQYF,TGCAGTGCCGTTTCTGGGACGTCTGCCTACGAGCAGTACTTC
TRBV23-1,TRBJ2-1,-,-,CASSQYNEQFF,TGCGCCAGCAGTCAATACAATGAGCAGTTCTTC
TRBV2,TRBJ1-2,-,-,CASLSDSDYGYTF,TGTGCCAGCCTCTCGGACAGTGACTATGGCTACACCTTC
TRBV7-3,TRBJ2-3,once,TRBD1,CASSRQGDTDTQYF,TGTGCCAGCAGCCGACAGGGGGACACAGATACGCAGTATTTT
TRBV12-3/TRBV12-4,TRBJ1-5,-,TRBD1,CASSPSGQGDQPQHF,TGTGCCAGCAGCCCGTCGGGACAGGGAGATCAGCCCCAGCATTTT
TRBV7-2,TRBJ1-2,once,-,CASSPTVVNGYTF,TGTGCCAGCAGCCCGACGGTTGTGAATGGCTACACCTTC